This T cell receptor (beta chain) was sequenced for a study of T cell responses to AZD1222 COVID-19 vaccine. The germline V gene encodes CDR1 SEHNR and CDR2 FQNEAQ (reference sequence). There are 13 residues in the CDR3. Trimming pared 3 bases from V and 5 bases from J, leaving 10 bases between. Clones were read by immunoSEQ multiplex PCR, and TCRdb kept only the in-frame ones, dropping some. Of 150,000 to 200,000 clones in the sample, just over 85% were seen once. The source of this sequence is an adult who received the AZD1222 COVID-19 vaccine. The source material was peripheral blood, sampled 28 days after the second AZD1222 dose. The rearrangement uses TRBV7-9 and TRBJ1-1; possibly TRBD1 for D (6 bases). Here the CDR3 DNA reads TGTGCCAGCAGCTTCGGGGGGCATACTGAAGCTTTCTTT. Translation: CASSFGGHTEAFF.